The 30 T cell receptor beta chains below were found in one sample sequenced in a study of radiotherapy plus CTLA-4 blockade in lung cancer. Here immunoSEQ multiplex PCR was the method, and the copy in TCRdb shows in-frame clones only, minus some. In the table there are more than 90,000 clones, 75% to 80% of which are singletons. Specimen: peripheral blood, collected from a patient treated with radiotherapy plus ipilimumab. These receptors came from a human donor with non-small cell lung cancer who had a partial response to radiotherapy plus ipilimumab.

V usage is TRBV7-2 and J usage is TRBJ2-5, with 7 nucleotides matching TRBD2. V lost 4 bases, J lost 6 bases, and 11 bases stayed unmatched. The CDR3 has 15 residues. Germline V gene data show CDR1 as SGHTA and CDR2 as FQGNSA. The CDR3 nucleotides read TGTGCCAGCAGCTCTAGACTAGCCGGGGTTCAGACCCAGTACTTC. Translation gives CASSSRLAGVQTQYF.

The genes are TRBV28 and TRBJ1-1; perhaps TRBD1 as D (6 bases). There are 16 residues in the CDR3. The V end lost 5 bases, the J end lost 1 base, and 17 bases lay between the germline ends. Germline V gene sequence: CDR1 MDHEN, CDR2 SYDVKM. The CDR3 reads CASSLLGGIWNTEAFF. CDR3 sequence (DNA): TGTGCCAGCAGTCTCCTTGGGGGCATTTGGAACACTGAAGCTTTCTTT.

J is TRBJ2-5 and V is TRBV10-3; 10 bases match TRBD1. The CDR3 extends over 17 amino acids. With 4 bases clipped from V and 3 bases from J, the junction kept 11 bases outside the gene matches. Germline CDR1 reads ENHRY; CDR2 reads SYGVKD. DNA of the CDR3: TGTGCCATCAGTGGAGCAGCCGGGACAGGGGCCGAAGAGACCCAGTACTTC. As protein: CAISGAAGTGAEETQYF.

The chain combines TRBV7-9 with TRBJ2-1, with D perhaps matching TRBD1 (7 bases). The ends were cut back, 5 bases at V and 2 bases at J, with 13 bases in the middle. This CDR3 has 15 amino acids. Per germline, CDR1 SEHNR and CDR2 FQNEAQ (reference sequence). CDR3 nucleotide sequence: TGTGCCAGCAGCCCTCAGGGGGGAACCTACAATGAGCAGTTCTTC. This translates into CASSPQGGTYNEQFF.

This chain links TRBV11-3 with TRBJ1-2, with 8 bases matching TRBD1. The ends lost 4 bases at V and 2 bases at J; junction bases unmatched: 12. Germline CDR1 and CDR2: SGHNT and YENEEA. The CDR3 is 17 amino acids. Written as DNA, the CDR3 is TGTGCCAGCAGCTCGACCTGTGACAGGGGTCGGAACTATGGCTACACCTTC. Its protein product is CASSSTCDRGRNYGYTF.

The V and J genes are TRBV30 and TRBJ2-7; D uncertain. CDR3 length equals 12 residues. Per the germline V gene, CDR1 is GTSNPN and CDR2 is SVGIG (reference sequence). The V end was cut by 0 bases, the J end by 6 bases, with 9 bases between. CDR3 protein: CAWSVNRGEQYF. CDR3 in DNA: TGTGCCTGGAGTGTAAACCGCGGCGAGCAGTACTTC.

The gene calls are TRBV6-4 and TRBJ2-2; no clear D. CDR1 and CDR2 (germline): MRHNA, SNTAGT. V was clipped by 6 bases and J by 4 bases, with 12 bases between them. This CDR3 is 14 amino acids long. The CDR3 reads CASRPGHLTGELFF. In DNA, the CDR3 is TGTGCCAGCAGGCCGGGTCACCTCACCGGGGAGCTGTTTTTT.

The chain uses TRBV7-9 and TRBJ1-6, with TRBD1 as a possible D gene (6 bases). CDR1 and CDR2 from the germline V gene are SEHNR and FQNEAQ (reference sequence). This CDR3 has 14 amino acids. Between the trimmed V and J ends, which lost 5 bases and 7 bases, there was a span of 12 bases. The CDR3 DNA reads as TGTGCCAGCAGCCGGACAGTCGGCAATTCACCCCTCCACTTT. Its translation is CASSRTVGNSPLHF.

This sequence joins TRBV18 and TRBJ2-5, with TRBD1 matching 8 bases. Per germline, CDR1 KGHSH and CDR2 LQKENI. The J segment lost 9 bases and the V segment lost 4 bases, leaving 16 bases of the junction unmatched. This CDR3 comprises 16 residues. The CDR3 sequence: CASSLTDRARTRAQYF. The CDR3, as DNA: TGTGCCAGCTCACTAACGGACAGGGCTCGTACCAGGGCCCAGTACTTC.

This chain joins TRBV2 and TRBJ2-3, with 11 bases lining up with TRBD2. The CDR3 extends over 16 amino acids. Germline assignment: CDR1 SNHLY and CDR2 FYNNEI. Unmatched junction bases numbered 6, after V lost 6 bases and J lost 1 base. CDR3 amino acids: CASRKLAGVGTDTQYF. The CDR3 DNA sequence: TGTGCCAGCAGGAAACTAGCGGGAGTCGGCACAGATACGCAGTATTTT.

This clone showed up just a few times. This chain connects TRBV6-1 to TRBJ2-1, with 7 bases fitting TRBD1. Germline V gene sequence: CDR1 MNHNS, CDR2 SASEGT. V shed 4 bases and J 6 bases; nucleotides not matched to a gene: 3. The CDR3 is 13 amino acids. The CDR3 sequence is CASSVTGLNEQFF. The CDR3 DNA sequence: TGTGCCAGCAGTGTGACAGGGCTCAATGAGCAGTTCTTC.

The CDR3 DNA sequence: TGCAGCGTTGAGACGGCGGGAGGGCCGGTTGATGAGCAGTTCTTC. It is translated as CSVETAGGPVDEQFF. The chain employs TRBV29-1 and TRBJ2-1, with 9 bases lining up with TRBD2. Germline assignment: CDR1 SQVTM and CDR2 ANQGSEA. The CDR3 totals 15 residues. Losses at the gene ends were 3 bases for V and 8 bases for J; bases not matched to a gene: 11.

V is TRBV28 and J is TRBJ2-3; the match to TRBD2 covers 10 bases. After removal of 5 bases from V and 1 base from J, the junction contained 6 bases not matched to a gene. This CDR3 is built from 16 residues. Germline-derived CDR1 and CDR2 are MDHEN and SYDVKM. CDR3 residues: CASSRAGTSGTDTQYF. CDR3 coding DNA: TGTGCCAGCAGTCGGGCCGGGACTAGCGGCACAGATACGCAGTATTTT.

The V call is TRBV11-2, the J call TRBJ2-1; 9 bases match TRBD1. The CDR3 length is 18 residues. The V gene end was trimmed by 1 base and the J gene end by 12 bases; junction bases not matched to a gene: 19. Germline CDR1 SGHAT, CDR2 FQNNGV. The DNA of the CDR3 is TGTGCCAGCAGCTTAGGATTCTTGCCGGGACAGGGTATTCAGGGGCAGTTCTTC. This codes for CASSLGFLPGQGIQGQFF.

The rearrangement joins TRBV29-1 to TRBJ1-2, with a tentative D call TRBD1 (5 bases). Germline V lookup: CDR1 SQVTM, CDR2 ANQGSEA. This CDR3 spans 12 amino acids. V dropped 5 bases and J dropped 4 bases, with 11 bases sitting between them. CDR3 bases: TGCAGCGTTAAGACAGAACCCTATGGCTACACCTTC. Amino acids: CSVKTEPYGYTF.

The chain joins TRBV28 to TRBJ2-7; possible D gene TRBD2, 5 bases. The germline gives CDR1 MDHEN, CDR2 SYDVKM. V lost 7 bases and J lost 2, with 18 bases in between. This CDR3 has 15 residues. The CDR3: CASTRPMQRTYEQYF. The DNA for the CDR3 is TGTGCCAGCACCCGGCCAATGCAGCGGACCTACGAGCAGTACTTC.

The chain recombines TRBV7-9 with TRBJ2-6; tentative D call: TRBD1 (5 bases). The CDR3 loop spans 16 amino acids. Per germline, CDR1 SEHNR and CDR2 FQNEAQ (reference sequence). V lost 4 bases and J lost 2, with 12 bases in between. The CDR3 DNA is TGTGCCAGCAGCTACTCAGGGTTTGCTGGGGCCAACGTCCTGACTTTC. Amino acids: CASSYSGFAGANVLTF.

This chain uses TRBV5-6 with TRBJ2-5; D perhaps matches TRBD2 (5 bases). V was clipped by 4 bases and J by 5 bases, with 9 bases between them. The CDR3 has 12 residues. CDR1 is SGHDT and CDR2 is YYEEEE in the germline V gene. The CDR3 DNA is TGTGCCAGCAGCCGGGGAGCCGAGACCCAGTACTTC. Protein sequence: CASSRGAETQYF. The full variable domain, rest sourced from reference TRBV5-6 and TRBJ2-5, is DAGVTQSPTHLIKTRGQQVTLRCSPKSGHDTVSWYQQALGQGPQFIFQYYEEEERQRGNFPDRFSGHQFPNYSSELNVNALLLGDSALYLCASSRGAETQYFGPGTRLLVL.

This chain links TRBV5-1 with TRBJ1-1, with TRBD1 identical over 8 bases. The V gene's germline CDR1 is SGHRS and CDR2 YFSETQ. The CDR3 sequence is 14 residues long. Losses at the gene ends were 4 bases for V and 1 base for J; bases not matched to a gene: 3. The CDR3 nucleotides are TGCGCCAGCAGCAAGGGGACAGGGAACACTGAAGCTTTCTTT. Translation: CASSKGTGNTEAFF.

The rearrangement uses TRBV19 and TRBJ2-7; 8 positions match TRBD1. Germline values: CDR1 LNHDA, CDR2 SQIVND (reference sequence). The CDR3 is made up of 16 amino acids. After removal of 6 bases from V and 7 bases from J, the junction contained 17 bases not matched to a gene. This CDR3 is CASRPFGQGEGGEQYF. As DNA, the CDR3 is TGTGCCAGTAGACCCTTCGGACAGGGTGAAGGGGGGGAGCAGTACTTC.

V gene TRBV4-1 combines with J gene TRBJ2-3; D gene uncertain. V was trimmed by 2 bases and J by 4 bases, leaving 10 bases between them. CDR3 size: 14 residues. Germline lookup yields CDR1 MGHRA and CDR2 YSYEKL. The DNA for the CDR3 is TGCGCCAGCAGCCAACGGTTACTCTCAGATACGCAGTATTTT. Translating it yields CASSQRLLSDTQYF.

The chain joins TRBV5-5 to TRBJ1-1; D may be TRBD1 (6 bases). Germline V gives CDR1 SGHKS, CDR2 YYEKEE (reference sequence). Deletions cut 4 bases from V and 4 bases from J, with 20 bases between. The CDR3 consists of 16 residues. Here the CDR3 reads CASSLMVGAGITEAFF. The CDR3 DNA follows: TGTGCCAGCAGCCTTATGGTGGGGGCTGGCATCACTGAAGCTTTCTTT.

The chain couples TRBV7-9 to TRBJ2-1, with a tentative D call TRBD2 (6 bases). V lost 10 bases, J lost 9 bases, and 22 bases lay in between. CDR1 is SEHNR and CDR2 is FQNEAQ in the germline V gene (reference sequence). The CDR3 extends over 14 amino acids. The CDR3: CATERPPGGTEQFF. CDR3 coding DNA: TGTGCCACCGAAAGACCTCCCGGCGGGACTGAGCAGTTCTTC.

The CDR3 protein is CASSDRTSGRAYEQYV. CDR3 DNA: TGTGCCAGCAGCGACCGGACTAGCGGGAGGGCCTACGAGCAGTACGTC. The chain links TRBV7-8 to TRBJ2-7, with 15 bases that match TRBD2. CDR1 and CDR2 from the germline V gene are SGHVS and FQNEAQ. CDR3 length: 16 amino acids. V shed 5 bases, J shed 2 bases, and the junction held 4 bases outside the gene matches.

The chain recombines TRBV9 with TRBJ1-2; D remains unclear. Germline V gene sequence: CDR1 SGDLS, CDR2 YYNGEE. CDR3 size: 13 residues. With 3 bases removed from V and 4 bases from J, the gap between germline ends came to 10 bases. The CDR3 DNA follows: TGTGCCAGCAGCGGCAGCGAGGGCTATGGCTACACCTTC. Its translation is CASSGSEGYGYTF.

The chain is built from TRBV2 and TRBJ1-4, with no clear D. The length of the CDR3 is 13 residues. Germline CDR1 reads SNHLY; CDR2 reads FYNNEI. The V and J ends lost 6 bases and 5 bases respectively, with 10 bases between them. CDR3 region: CASRVERNEKLFF. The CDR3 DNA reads TGTGCCAGCAGGGTTGAACGGAATGAAAAACTGTTTTTT.

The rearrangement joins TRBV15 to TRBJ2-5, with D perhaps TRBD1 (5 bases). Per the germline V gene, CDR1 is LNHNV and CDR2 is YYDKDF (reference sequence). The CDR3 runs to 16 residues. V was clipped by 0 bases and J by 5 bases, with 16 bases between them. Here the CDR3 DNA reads TGTGCCACCAGCAGAGATAGTGCAGGGTCCCGTGAGACCCAGTACTTC. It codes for CATSRDSAGSRETQYF.

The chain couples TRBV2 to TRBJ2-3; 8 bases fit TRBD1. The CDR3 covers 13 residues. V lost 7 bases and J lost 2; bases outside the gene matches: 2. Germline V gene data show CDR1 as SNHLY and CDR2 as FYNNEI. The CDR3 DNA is TGTGCCAGCAACAGGGGGATCACAGATACGCAGTATTTT. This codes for CASNRGITDTQYF.

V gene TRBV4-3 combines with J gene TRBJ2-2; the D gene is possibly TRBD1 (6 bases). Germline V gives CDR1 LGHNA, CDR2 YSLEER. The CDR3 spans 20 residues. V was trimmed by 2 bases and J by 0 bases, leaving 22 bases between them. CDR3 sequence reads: CASSQPSYPWDIPNTGELFF. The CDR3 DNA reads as TGCGCCAGCAGCCAACCATCCTATCCTTGGGACATCCCGAACACCGGGGAGCTGTTTTTT.

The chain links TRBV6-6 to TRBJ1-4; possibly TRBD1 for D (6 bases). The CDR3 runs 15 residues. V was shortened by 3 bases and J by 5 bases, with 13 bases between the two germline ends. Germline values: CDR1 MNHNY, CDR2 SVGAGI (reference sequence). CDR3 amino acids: CASSYKGQGNEKLFF. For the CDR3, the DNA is TGTGCCAGCAGTTATAAGGGACAAGGGAATGAAAAACTGTTTTTT.